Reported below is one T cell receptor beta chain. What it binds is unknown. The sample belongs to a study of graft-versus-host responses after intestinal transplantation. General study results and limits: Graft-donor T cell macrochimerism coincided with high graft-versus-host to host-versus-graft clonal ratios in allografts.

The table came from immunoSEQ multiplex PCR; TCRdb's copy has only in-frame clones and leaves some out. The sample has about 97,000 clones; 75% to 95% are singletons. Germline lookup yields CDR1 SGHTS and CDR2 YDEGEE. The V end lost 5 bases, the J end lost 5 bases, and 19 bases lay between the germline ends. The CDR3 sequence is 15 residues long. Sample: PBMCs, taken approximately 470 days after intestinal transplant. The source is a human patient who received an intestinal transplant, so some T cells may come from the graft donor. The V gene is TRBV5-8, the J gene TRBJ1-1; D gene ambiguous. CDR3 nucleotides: TGTGCCAGCAGACTTTCTGTTACGGGAGTTACTGAAGCTTTCTTT. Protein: CASRLSVTGVTEAFF.